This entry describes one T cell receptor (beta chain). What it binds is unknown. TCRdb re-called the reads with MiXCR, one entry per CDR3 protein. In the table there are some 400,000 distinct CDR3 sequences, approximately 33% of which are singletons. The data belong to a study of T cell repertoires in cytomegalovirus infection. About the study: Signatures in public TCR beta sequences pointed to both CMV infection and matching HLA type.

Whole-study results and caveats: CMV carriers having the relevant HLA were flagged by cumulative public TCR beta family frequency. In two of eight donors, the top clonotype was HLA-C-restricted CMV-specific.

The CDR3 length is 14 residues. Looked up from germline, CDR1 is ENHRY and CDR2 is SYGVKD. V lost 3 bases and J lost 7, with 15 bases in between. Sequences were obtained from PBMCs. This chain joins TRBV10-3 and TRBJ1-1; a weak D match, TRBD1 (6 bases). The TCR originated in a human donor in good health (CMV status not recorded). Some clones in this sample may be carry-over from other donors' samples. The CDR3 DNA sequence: TGTGCCATCAGTGAACCGAACAGGGCGCTTGAAGCTTTCTTT. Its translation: CAISEPNRALEAFF.